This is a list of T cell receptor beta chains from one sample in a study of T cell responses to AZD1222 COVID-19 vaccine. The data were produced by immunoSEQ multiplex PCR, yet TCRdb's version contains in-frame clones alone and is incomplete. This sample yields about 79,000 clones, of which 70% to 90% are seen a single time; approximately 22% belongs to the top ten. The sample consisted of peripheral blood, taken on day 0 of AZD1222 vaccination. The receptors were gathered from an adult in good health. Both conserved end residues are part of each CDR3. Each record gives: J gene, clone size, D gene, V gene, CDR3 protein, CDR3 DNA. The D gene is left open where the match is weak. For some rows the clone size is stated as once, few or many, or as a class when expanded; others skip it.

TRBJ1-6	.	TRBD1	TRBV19	CASSIIGQGRSPLHF	TGTGCCAGTAGTATAATCGGACAGGGGAGGTCACCCCTCCACTTT
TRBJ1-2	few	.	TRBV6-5	CASSYAGSYGYTF	TGTGCCAGCAGTTACGCAGGGAGTTATGGCTACACCTTC
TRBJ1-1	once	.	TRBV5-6	CASSTGRWTEAFF	TGTGCCAGCAGCACGGGGCGCTGGACTGAAGCTTTCTTT
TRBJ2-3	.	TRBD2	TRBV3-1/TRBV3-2	CASEGPTGLAGTDTQYF	TGTGCCAGCGAGGGCCCGACGGGACTAGCGGGAACAGATACGCAGTATTTT
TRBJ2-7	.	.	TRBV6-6	CASSQRGSSYEQYF	TGTGCCAGCAGTCAAAGGGGGAGTTCCTACGAGCAGTACTTC
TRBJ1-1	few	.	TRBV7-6	CASSLAQRELNTEAFF	TGTGCCAGCAGCTTAGCCCAAAGGGAGCTGAACACTGAAGCTTTCTTT
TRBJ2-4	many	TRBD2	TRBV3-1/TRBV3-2	CASSRGGMDKNIQYF	TGTGCCAGCAGCCGGGGGGGGATGGACAAAAACATTCAGTACTTC
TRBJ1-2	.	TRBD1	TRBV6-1	CASSEALQGVYGYTF	TGTGCCAGCAGTGAAGCGCTTCAGGGGGTTTATGGCTACACCTTC
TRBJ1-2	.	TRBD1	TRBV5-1	CASSLTGDLVANYGYTF	TGCGCCAGCAGCTTGACAGGGGATCTGGTAGCTAACTATGGCTACACCTTC
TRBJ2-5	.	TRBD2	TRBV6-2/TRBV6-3	CASSYDKRGQETQYF	TGTGCCAGCAGTTACGACAAGCGGGGTCAAGAGACCCAGTACTTC
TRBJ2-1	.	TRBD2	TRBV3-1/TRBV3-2	CASSQDSSGGLYNEQFF	TGTGCCAGCAGCCAAGATAGTAGCGGGGGCCTCTACAATGAGCAGTTCTTC
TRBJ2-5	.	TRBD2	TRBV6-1	CASSDGSIAGGETQYF	TGTGCCAGCAGTGACGGAAGCATAGCGGGAGGGGAGACCCAGTACTTC
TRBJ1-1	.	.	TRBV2	CASSENRQNTEAFF	TGTGCCAGCAGTGAAAACAGGCAGAACACTGAAGCTTTCTTT
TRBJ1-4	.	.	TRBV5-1	CASSLEDEKLFF	TGCGCCAGCAGCTTGGAGGATGAAAAACTGTTTTTT
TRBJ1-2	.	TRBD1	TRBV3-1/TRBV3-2	CASSQAGPGQVGGYTF	TGTGCCAGCAGCCAAGCAGGACCGGGACAGGTCGGTGGCTACACCTTC
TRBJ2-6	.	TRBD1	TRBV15	CATSRDPRQGSGANVLTF	TGTGCCACCAGCAGAGATCCCCGACAGGGATCTGGGGCCAACGTCCTGACTTTC
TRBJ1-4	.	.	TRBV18	CASSPVGGRANEKLFF	TGTGCCAGCTCACCGGTGGGGGGCCGGGCTAATGAAAAACTGTTTTTT
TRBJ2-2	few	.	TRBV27	CASGPYVWKNTGELFF	TGTGCCAGCGGGCCCTATGTTTGGAAGAACACCGGGGAGCTGTTTTTT
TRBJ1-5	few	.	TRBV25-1	CASSQDRGQPQHF	TGTGCCAGCAGTCAGGACCGGGGGCAGCCCCAGCATTTT
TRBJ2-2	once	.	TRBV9	CASSRTWGTGELFF	TGTGCCAGCAGCCGGACGTGGGGGACCGGGGAGCTGTTTTTT
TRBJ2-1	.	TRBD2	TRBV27	CASSPWTSGGGDGFF	TGTGCCAGCAGTCCCTGGACTAGCGGGGGGGGCGATGGGTTCTTC
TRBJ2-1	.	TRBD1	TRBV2	CVSSLRQGANNEQFF	TGTGTCAGCAGTTTGCGACAGGGGGCGAACAATGAGCAGTTCTTC
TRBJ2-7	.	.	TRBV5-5	CASSLGGTVTYEQYF	TGTGCCAGCAGCTTGGGCGGGACCGTAACCTACGAGCAGTACTTC
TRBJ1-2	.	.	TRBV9	CASSVDPVNDYTF	TGTGCCAGCAGCGTAGACCCGGTAAACGACTACACCTTC
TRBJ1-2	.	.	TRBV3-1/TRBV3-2	CASSQRAPLLWGYTF	TGTGCCAGCAGCCAACGGGCCCCACTTCTCTGGGGCTACACCTTC
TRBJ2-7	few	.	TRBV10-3	CAISDIGGLTYEQYF	TGTGCCATCAGTGACATAGGGGGATTGACCTACGAGCAGTACTTC